The TCR beta chain under discussion was sequenced for a study of blood T cell repertoires in COVID-19. Clones were sequenced by immunoSEQ multiplex PCR, and TCRdb holds only the in-frame ones, with some missing. Among over 55,000 clones listed, approximately 77% were seen once. This CDR3 has 14 residues. Germline V lookup: CDR1 MNHEY, CDR2 SVGAGI. The J segment lost 6 bases and the V segment lost 6 bases, leaving 5 bases of the junction unmatched. The chain joins TRBV6-5 to TRBJ1-1, with 12 bases lining up with TRBD1. The sequencing input was peripheral blood. The TCR was taken from a human donor in a cohort sampled during active COVID-19. The CDR3 DNA reads as TGTGCCAGCAGCCAGGGACAGGGGGCCGCTGAAGCTTTCTTT. Protein: CASSQGQGAAEAFF.